Given below is one T cell receptor beta chain in context. Its target is not known. Findings of the study overall: Tumor memory CD4+ T cell TCR gene usage clustered with blood and lymph node memory CD4+ cells and lymph node naive CD4+ cells.

Constant-region reverse primers amplified full-length variable regions, followed by semi-nested Nested Universal Primer A PCR. TCRdb redid the calling of the 5' RACE reads with MiXCR, one entry per CDR3 protein. The data show some 62,000 distinct CDR3 sequences, with around a fifth seen just once and about 2.7% held by the top ten. The sequence came from a female donor with breast cancer. Sequenced: memory CD4+ T cells sorted from a lymph node. Subset denoted: memory CD4+ T cells, CD4+CD45RO+CD25-.

The CDR3 region is CASSLAIRETQYF. The CDR3 bases are TGTGCCAGCAGCTTAGCGATTCGAGAGACCCAGTACTTC. The rearrangement uses TRBV7-2 and TRBJ2-5; no clear D gene. CDR3 length equals 13 residues. Germline assignment: CDR1 SGHTA and CDR2 FQGNSA. Deletions cut 0 bases from V and 4 bases from J, with 6 bases between.